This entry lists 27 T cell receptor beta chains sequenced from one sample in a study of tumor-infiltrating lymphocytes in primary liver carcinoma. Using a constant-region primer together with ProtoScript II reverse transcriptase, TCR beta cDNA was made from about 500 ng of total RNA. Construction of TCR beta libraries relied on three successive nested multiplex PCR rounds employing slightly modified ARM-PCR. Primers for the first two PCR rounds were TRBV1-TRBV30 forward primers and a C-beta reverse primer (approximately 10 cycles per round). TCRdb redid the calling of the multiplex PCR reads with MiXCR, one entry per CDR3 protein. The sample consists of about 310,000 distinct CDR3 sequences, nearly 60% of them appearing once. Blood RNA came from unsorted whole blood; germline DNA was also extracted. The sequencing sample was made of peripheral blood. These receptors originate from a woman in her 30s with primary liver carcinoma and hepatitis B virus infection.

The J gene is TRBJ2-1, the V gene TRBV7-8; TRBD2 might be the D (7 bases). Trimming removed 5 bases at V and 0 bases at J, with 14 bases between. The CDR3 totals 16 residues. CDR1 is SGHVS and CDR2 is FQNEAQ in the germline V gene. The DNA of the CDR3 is TGTGCCAGCAGCCATGGGGGGGCTGGCTCCTACAATGAGCAGTTCTTC. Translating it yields CASSHGGAGSYNEQFF. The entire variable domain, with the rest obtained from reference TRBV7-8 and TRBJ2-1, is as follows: GAGVSQSPRYKVAKRGQDVALRCDPISGHVSLFWYQQALGQGPEFLTYFQNEAQLDKSGLPSDRFFAERPEGSVSTLKIQRTQQEDSAVYLCASSHGGAGSYNEQFFGPGTRLTVL.

In nucleotides, the CDR3 is TGCGCCAGCAGCCCTTGGATTAGCGAGGACAATGAGCAGTTCTTC. It is translated as CASSPWISEDNEQFF. The chain has TRBV4-3 and TRBJ2-1; TRBD2 is a possible D gene (5 bases). Trimming removed 4 bases from V and 5 bases from J, with 15 bases in between. This CDR3 has 15 residues. Germline V gene lookup returns CDR1 LGHNA and CDR2 YSLEER.

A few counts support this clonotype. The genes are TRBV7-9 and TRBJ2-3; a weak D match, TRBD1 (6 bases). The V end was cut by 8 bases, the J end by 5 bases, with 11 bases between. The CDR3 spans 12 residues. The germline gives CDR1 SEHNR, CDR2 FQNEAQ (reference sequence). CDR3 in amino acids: CASGGREDTQYF. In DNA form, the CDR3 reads TGTGCCAGCGGGGGCCGCGAAGATACGCAGTATTTT.

CDR3 coding DNA: TGTGCCTGGATGGCCTTTCGGGGAGAAGCTTTCTTT. Residues: CAWMAFRGEAFF. The rearrangement joins TRBV30 to TRBJ1-1; D gene uncertain. Per germline, CDR1 GTSNPN and CDR2 SVGIG (reference sequence). Trimming removed 4 bases from V and 8 bases from J, with 14 bases in between. CDR3 size: 12 residues.

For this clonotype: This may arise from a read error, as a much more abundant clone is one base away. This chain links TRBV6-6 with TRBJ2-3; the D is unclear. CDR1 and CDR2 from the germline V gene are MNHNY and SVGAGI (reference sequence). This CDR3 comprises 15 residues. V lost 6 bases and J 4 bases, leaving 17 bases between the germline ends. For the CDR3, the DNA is TGTGCCAGCAGCTATTATAAAGTTGAGGCAGATACGCAGTATTTT. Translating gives CASSYYKVEADTQYF.

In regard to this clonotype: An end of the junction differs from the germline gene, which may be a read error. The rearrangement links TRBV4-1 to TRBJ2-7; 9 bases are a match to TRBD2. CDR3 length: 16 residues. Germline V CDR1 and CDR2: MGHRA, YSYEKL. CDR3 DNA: TGCGTCAGCGGCCAAGATCGTACTAGCGGGTGGGACGAGCAGTACTTC. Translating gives CVSGQDRTSGWDEQYF.

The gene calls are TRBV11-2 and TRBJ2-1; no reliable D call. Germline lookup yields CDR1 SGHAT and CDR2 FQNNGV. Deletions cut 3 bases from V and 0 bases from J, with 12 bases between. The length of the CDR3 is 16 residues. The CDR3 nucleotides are TGTGCCAGCAGCTTGTGGTATTCCCGCTCCTACAATGAGCAGTTCTTC. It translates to CASSLWYSRSYNEQFF.

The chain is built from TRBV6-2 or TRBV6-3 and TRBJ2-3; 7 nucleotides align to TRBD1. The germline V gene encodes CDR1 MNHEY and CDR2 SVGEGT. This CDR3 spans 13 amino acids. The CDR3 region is CVIQDRITDTQYF. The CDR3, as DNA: TGTGTGATACAGGACAGGATCACAGATACGCAGTATTTT.

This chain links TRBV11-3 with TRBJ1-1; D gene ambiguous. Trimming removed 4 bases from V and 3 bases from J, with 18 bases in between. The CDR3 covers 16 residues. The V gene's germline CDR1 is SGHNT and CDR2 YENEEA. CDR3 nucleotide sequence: TGTGCCAGCAGCTCTAGAGTGGGAACAATGGACACTGAAGCTTTCTTT. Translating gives CASSSRVGTMDTEAFF. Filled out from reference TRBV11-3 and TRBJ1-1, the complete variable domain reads EAGVVQSPRYKIIEKKQPVAFWCNPISGHNTLYWYLQNLGQGPELLIRYENEEAVDDSQLPKDRFSAERLKGVDSTLKIQPAELGDSAVYLCASSSRVGTMDTEAFFGQGTRLTVV.

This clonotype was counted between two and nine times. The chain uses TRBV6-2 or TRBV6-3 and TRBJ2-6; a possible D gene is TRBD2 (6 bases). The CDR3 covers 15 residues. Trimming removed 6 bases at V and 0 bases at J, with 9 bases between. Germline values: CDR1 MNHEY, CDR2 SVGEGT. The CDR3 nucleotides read TGTGCCAGCAGAACCGGGAGCTCTGGGGCCAACGTCCTGACTTTC. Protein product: CASRTGSSGANVLTF.

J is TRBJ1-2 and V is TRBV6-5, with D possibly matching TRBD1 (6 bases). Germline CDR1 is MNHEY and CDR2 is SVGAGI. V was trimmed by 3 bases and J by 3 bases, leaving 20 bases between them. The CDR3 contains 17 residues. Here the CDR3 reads CASSYSLVTGIDYGYTF. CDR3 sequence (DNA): TGTGCCAGCAGTTATTCGCTTGTGACAGGAATCGACTATGGCTACACCTTC.

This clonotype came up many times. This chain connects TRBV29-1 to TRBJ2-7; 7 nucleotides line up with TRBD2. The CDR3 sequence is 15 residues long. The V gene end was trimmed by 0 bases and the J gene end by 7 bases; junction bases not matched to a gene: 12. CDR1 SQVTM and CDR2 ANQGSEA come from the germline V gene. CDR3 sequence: CSVEEPRGSLREQYF. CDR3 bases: TGCAGCGTTGAAGAGCCTCGCGGGAGCCTTCGTGAGCAGTACTTC.

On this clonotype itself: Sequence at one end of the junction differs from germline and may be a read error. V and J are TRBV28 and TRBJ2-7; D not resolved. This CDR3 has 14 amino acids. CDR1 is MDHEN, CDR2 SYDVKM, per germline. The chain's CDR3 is CASSFSQVLYEQHF. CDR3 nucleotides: TGTGCCAGCAGTTTCTCTCAGGTTCTGTACGAGCAGCACTTC.

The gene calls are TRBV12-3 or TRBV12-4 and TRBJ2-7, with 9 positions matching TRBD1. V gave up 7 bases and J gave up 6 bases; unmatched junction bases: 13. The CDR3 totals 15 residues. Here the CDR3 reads CASIISGTGYIEQYF. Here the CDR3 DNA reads TGTGCCAGCATTATTTCCGGGACAGGGTATATCGAGCAGTACTTC.

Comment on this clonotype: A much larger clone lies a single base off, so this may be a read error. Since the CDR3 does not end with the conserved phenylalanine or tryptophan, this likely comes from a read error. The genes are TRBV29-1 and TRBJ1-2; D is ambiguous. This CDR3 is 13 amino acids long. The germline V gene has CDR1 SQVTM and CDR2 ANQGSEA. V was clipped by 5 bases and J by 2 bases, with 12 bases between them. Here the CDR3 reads CSVSEWANYGYTL. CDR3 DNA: TGCAGCGTTTCGGAGTGGGCGAACTATGGCTACACCCTC.

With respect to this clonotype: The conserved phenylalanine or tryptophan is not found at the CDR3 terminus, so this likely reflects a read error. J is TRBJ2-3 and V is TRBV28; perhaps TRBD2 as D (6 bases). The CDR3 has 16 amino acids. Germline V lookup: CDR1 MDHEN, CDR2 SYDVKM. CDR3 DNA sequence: TGTGCCAGCAGTTTCGAACGGGAGAGCCCAGGTGATAGGCAGTATTTA. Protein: CASSFERESPGDRQYL.

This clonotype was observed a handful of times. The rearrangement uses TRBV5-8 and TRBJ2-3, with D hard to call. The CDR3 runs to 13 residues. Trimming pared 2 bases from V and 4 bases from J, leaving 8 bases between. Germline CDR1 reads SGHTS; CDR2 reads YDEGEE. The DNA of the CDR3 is TGTGCCAGCAGCTTACCTGCGGCAGATACGCAGTATTTT. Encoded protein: CASSLPAADTQYF.

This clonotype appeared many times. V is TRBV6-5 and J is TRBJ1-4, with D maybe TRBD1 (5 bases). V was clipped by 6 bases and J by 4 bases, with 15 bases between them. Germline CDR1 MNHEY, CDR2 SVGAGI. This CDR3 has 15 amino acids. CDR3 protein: CASSGSGGVNEKLFF. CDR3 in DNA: TGTGCCAGCAGCGGAAGCGGGGGGGTTAATGAAAAACTGTTTTTT.

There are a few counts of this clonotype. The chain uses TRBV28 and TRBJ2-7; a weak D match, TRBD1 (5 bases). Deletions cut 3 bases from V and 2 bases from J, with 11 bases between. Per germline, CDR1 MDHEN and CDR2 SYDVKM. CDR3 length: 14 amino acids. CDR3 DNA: TGTGCCAGCAGTTTGACAGTCCCACCCTACGAGCAGTACTTC. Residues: CASSLTVPPYEQYF.

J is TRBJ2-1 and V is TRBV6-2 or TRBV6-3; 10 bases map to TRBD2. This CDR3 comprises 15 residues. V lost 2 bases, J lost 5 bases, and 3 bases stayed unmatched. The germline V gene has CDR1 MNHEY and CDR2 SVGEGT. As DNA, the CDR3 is TGTGCCAGCAGTTACGAACTAGCGGGGAACAATGAGCAGTTCTTC. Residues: CASSYELAGNNEQFF.

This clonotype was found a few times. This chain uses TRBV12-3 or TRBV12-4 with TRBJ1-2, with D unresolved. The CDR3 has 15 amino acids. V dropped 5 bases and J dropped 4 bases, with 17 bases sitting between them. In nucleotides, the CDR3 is TGTGCCAGCAGTCCCCCCGGATATTTAATCTATGGCTACACCTTC. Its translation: CASSPPGYLIYGYTF.

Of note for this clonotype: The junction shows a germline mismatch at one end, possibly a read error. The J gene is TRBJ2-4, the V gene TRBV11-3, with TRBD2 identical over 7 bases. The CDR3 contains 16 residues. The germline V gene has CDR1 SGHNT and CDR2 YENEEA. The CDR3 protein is CARSLRGSRPGNIQYF. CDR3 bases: TGTGCCCGCAGCTTGCGGGGGTCAAGGCCAGGAAACATTCAGTACTTC.

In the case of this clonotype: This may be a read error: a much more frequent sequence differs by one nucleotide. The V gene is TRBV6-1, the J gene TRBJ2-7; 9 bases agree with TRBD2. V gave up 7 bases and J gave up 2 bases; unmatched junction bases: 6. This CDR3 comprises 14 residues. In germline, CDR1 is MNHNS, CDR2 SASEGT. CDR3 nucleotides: TGTGCCAGCAATGGAGTAGCGGGAGCCTACGAGCAGTACTTC. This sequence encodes CASNGVAGAYEQYF.

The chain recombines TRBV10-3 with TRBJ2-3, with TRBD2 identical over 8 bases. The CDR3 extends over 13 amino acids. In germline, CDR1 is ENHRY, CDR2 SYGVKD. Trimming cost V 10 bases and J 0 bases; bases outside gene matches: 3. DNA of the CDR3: TGTGCCACAAAGCGGGAGAGCACAGATACGCAGTATTTT. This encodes CATKRESTDTQYF.

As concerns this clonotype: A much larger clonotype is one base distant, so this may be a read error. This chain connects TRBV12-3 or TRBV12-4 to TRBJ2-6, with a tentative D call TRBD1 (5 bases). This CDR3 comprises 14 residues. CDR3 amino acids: CSSSSGSGANVLTF. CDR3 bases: TGTTCCAGCAGTTCAGGGTCCGGGGCCAACGTCCTGACTTTC.

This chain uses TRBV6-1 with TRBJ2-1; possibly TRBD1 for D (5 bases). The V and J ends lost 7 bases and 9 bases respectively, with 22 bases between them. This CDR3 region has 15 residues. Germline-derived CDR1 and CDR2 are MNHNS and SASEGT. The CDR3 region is CASNVEAGYDSEQFF. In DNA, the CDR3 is TGTGCCAGCAATGTAGAGGCAGGATATGACAGTGAGCAGTTCTTC.

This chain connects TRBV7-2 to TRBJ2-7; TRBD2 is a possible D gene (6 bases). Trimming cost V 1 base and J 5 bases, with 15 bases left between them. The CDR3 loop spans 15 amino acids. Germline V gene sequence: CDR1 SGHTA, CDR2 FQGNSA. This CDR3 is CASSLVAGSSNEQYF. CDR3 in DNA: TGTGCCAGCAGCTTAGTCGCCGGGAGTTCTAACGAGCAGTACTTC.